This T cell receptor beta chain was profiled in a study of blood T cell repertoires in COVID-19. TCRdb's copy holds only in-frame clones and misses some; the assay was immunoSEQ multiplex PCR. The profile covers about 160,000 clones, with around four fifths appearing a single time and 22% taken by the ten largest. The CDR3 has 14 residues. The germline CDR1 and CDR2 sequences are SGHRS and YFSETQ. Trimming removed 4 bases from V and 6 bases from J; junction bases left unmatched: 4. The sequenced material came from peripheral blood. V and J are TRBV5-1 and TRBJ1-6; the match to TRBD1 covers 7 bases. This receptor was taken from a woman of 80 years or more with acute or convalescent COVID-19. The CDR3 loop is CASSEGQINSPLHF. DNA of the CDR3: TGCGCCAGCAGCGAGGGACAGATTAATTCACCCCTCCACTTT. Complete variable domain (other parts from reference TRBV5-1 and TRBJ1-6): KAGVTQTPRYLIKTRGQQVTLSCSPISGHRSVSWYQQTPGQGLQFLFEYFSETQRNKGNFPGRFSGRQFSNSRSEMNVSTLELGDSALYLCASSEGQINSPLHFGNGTRLTVT.